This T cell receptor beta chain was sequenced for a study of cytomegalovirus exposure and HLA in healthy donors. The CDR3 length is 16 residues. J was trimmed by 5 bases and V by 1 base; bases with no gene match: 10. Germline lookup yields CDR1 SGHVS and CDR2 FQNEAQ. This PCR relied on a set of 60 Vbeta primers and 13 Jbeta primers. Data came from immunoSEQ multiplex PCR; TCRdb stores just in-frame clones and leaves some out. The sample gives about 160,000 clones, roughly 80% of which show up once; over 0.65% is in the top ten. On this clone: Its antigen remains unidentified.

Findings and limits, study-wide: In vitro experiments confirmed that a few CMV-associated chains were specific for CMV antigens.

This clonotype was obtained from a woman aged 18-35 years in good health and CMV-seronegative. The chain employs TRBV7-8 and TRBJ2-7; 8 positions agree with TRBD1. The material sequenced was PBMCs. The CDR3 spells CASSLVSRTGHHEQYF. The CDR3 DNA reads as TGTGCCAGCAGCTTAGTTTCCCGGACAGGGCATCACGAGCAGTACTTC.